This T cell receptor (beta chain) was retrieved from a study of early T cells in non-severe SARS-CoV-2 infection. The table lists this clonotype with a few counts. In TCRdb, the 5' RACE reads were re-called with MiXCR into one record per CDR3 protein. The top ten hold less than 25% of the sample, which has tens of thousands of distinct CDR3 sequences, roughly 6.6% seen once. The clonotype originates from an adult who was a healthcare worker with PCR-confirmed SARS-CoV-2 infection or an uninfected control (not recorded which). This material consisted of whole blood, taken at baseline.

The CDR3 region is CASAFRSNQPQHF. The DNA of the CDR3 is TGTGCTAGTGCTTTCAGAAGCAATCAGCCCCAGCATTTT. This sequence joins TRBV12-5 and TRBJ1-5, with D hard to call. Trimming took 7 bases from V and 1 from J, leaving 8 bases between them. The germline V gene has CDR1 LGHNT and CDR2 FRNRAP. This CDR3 is built from 13 residues.